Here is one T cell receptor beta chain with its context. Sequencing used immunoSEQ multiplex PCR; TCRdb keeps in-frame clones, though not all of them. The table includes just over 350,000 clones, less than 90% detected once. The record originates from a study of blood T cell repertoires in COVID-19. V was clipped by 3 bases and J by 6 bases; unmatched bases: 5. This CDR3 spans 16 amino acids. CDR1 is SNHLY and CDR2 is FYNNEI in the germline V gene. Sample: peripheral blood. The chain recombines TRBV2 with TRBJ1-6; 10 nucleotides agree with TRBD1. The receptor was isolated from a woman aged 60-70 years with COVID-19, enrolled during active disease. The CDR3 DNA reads TGTGCCAGCAGTGATACGGGACAGGGGCCTAATTCACCCCTCCACTTT. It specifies CASSDTGQGPNSPLHF.